A single sample is the source of the 21 T cell receptor beta chains below, sequenced in a study of cytomegalovirus exposure and HLA in healthy donors. This PCR relied on a set of 60 Vbeta primers and 13 Jbeta primers. TCRdb's table, derived via immunoSEQ multiplex PCR, lists solely in-frame clones and lacks some. This sample carries some 76,000 clones, 70% to 90% of them seen once, and the ten largest clones take 2%. The sample consisted of PBMCs. The receptors were sampled from a woman younger than 45 in good health and CMV-seronegative.

J is TRBJ2-7 and V is TRBV2, with 7 bases fitting TRBD1. The ends lost 2 bases at V and 4 bases at J; junction bases unmatched: 11. The CDR3 runs to 16 residues. Germline lookup yields CDR1 SNHLY and CDR2 FYNNEI. Here the CDR3 reads CASSEQGGESLYEQYF. The CDR3 DNA sequence: TGTGCCAGCAGTGAACAAGGGGGCGAGAGTTTATACGAGCAGTACTTC.

This clone was observed once. The rearrangement links TRBV5-6 to TRBJ2-1; D might be TRBD2 (7 bases). Trimming removed 4 bases at V and 2 bases at J, with 13 bases between. CDR1 is SGHDT and CDR2 is YYEEEE in the germline V gene. This CDR3 is built from 15 residues. The CDR3 coding sequence is TGTGCCAGCAGCCCGGGGGGCGGGACCTACAATGAGCAGTTCTTC. It translates to CASSPGGGTYNEQFF.

This clone was observed once. Written as DNA, the CDR3 is TGTGCCAGCAGCTTTTCCTCAGGGGCGAACACTGAAGCTTTCTTT. This encodes CASSFSSGANTEAFF. This sequence joins TRBV11-3 and TRBJ1-1; possibly TRBD1 for D (6 bases). Germline CDR1 is SGHNT and CDR2 is YENEEA. V was trimmed by 3 bases and J by 1 base, leaving 12 bases between them. The CDR3 contains 15 residues.

This chain uses TRBV29-1 with TRBJ1-5, with TRBD1 matching over 8 bases. The CDR3 is 14 residues long. Germline V gene lookup returns CDR1 SQVTM and CDR2 ANQGSEA. J was trimmed by 4 bases and V by 6 bases; bases with no gene match: 8. The CDR3 DNA reads TGCAGCGTCGCCCAGCAGGGGGCGAATCAGCCCCAGCATTTT. This gives the protein CSVAQQGANQPQHF. Using reference TRBV29-1 and TRBJ1-5 for the parts outside the CDR3, the full variable domain is SAVISQKPSRDICQRGTSLTIQCQVDSQVTMMFWYRQQPGQSLTLIATANQGSEATYESGFVIDKFPISRPNLTFSTLTVSNMSPEDSSIYLCSVAQQGANQPQHFGDGTRLSIL.

The gene calls are TRBV11-3 and TRBJ1-5; D remains ambiguous. V lost 4 bases and J lost 6, with 7 bases in between. Germline CDR1 reads SGHNT; CDR2 reads YENEEA. The CDR3 has 12 residues. This chain's CDR3 is CASSSPGQPQHF. The CDR3 nucleotides are TGTGCCAGCAGCTCCCCAGGTCAGCCCCAGCATTTT.

The chain carries TRBV27 and TRBJ2-5; 11 positions match TRBD1. V lost 5 bases, J lost 5 bases, and 7 bases stayed unmatched. The CDR3 has 15 residues. Per the germline V gene, CDR1 is MNHEY and CDR2 is SMNVEV (reference sequence). The CDR3: CASSPWTGGGETQYF. As DNA, the CDR3 is TGTGCCAGCAGTCCTTGGACAGGGGGCGGGGAGACCCAGTACTTC.

The V and J genes are TRBV2 and TRBJ1-5; 8 positions agree with TRBD1. This CDR3 spans 15 amino acids. Germline V gene data show CDR1 as SNHLY and CDR2 as FYNNEI. Losses at the gene ends were 6 bases for V and 1 base for J; bases not matched to a gene: 5. The CDR3 is CASRGRDRSNQPQHF. Here the CDR3 DNA reads TGTGCCAGCAGAGGCCGGGACAGGAGCAATCAGCCCCAGCATTTT.

This sequence joins TRBV5-1 and TRBJ2-1; D possibly corresponds to TRBD1 (6 bases). Germline loops: CDR1 SGHRS, CDR2 YFSETQ. Trimming removed 0 bases at V and 5 bases at J, with 9 bases between. This CDR3 spans 14 amino acids. In nucleotides, the CDR3 is TGCGCCAGCAGCTTGGTGGGACACAACAATGAGCAGTTCTTC. It translates to CASSLVGHNNEQFF.

The chain links TRBV6-5 to TRBJ1-2; no definite D call. The CDR3 has 12 residues. Germline CDR1 is MNHEY and CDR2 is SVGAGI. Trimming took off 9 bases at V and 8 bases at J, with 16 bases between the two ends. The CDR3 region has the DNA TGTGCCAGTTCGTTTCAGCCGGGGGGCTACACCTTC. Translating gives CASSFQPGGYTF.

This sequence joins TRBV2 and TRBJ1-2; 8 bases agree with TRBD1. This CDR3 has 12 residues. V gave up 6 bases and J gave up 7 bases; unmatched junction bases: 4. Germline values: CDR1 SNHLY, CDR2 FYNNEI. DNA of the CDR3: TGTGCCAGCAGCAGGGGGCAGTTTGGCTACACCTTC. It translates to CASSRGQFGYTF.

This chain joins TRBV28 and TRBJ1-5; TRBD1 is a possible D gene (5 bases). There are 12 residues in the CDR3. Per the germline V gene, CDR1 is MDHEN and CDR2 is SYDVKM. The V gene lost 9 bases and the J gene lost 6 bases, with 12 bases spanning the gap. The CDR3 protein is CASGRVGQPQHF. The CDR3 coding sequence is TGTGCCAGTGGCAGGGTAGGTCAGCCCCAGCATTTT.

The chain couples TRBV2 to TRBJ2-7, with 9 bases identical to TRBD2. Germline V gene lookup returns CDR1 SNHLY and CDR2 FYNNEI. This CDR3 region has 14 residues. The junction had 5 bases not matched to a gene; V was cut back by 5 bases and J by 3 bases. CDR3 sequence (DNA): TGTGCCAGCAGTCTACTAGCGGGTGACTACGAGCAGTACTTC. Its protein is CASSLLAGDYEQYF.

This chain connects TRBV11-3 to TRBJ2-7; D perhaps matches TRBD2 (5 bases). V lost 5 bases and J lost 2, with 13 bases in between. The CDR3 totals 14 residues. Per germline, CDR1 SGHNT and CDR2 YENEEA. This CDR3 reads CASSALVFPYEQYF. DNA of the CDR3: TGTGCCAGCAGCGCACTAGTGTTTCCCTACGAGCAGTACTTC.

The chain carries TRBV11-2 and TRBJ1-4, with 11 bases matching TRBD1. Trimming at V came to 3 bases and at J to 7 bases, leaving 7 bases not matched to a gene. The CDR3 loop spans 16 amino acids. The germline V gene encodes CDR1 SGHAT and CDR2 FQNNGV. In DNA form, the CDR3 reads TGTGCCAGCAGCTTCCGGACAGGGGGCTTTACTGAAAAACTGTTTTTT. It codes for CASSFRTGGFTEKLFF.

This chain links TRBV4-2 with TRBJ2-1, with TRBD1 identical over 8 bases. The V and J ends lost 0 bases and 6 bases, in that order; junction bases with no gene match: 4. The germline V gene has CDR1 LGHNA and CDR2 YNFKEQ. CDR3 length: 15 residues. This CDR3 is CASSQDRGHGNEQFF. In DNA, the CDR3 is TGTGCCAGCAGCCAAGACAGGGGGCATGGCAATGAGCAGTTCTTC.

V usage is TRBV7-6 and J usage is TRBJ2-2, with D maybe TRBD1 (6 bases). This CDR3 spans 16 amino acids. V lost 1 base to trimming and J lost 6 bases, with 15 bases between them. Germline-derived CDR1 and CDR2 are SGHVS and FNYEAQ. This CDR3 is CASSLVNTGYPGELFF. The CDR3 DNA is TGTGCCAGCAGCTTAGTCAATACAGGGTATCCCGGGGAGCTGTTTTTT.

J is TRBJ2-2 and V is TRBV19, with D perhaps matching TRBD2 (7 bases). Germline CDR1 is LNHDA and CDR2 is SQIVND (reference sequence). V was clipped by 2 bases and J by 4 bases, with 17 bases between them. The CDR3 has 17 amino acids. The CDR3 DNA reads as TGTGCCAGTAGTATAAGCTGGGGGGGCGCAGGCACCGGGGAGCTGTTTTTT. Protein: CASSISWGGAGTGELFF.

The chain links TRBV27 to TRBJ2-7; D may be TRBD1 (6 bases). CDR3 length equals 14 residues. V lost 2 bases to trimming and J lost 2 bases, with 10 bases between them. From germline, CDR1 is MNHEY and CDR2 SMNVEV (reference sequence). This CDR3 is CASSLTGSTYEQYF. In DNA form, the CDR3 reads TGTGCCAGCAGTTTAACAGGGAGTACCTACGAGCAGTACTTC.

The chain has TRBV20-1 and TRBJ2-1; D unclear. CDR1 is DFQATT and CDR2 is SNEGSKA in the germline V gene (reference sequence). This CDR3 contains 11 residues. Trimming left V 0 bases short and J 10 bases short, with 7 bases between. CDR3 in amino acids: CSARDLVEQFF. CDR3 bases: TGCAGTGCTAGAGATCTAGTCGAGCAGTTCTTC.

This chain joins TRBV5-1 and TRBJ2-7, with 7 bases aligning to TRBD1. The CDR3 length is 16 residues. V was clipped by 0 bases and J by 6 bases; unmatched bases: 12. Germline V gene sequence: CDR1 SGHRS, CDR2 YFSETQ. The CDR3 is CASSLGFRGKSGEQYF. Written as DNA, the CDR3 is TGCGCCAGCAGCTTGGGTTTCAGGGGGAAATCGGGCGAGCAGTACTTC. The complete variable domain, with remaining parts taken from reference TRBV5-1 and TRBJ2-7, reads KAGVTQTPRYLIKTRGQQVTLSCSPISGHRSVSWYQQTPGQGLQFLFEYFSETQRNKGNFPGRFSGRQFSNSRSEMNVSTLELGDSALYLCASSLGFRGKSGEQYFGPGTRLTVT.

This rearrangement joins TRBV6-6 to TRBJ1-5; 9 positions agree with TRBD1. Per germline, CDR1 MNHNY and CDR2 SVGAGI (reference sequence). V lost 0 bases, J lost 5 bases, and 2 bases stayed unmatched. This CDR3 region has 15 residues. The CDR3 bases are TGTGCCAGCAGTTACTCTCGGACAGGGGATCAGCCCCAGCATTTT. The encoded protein is CASSYSRTGDQPQHF.